The 12 T cell receptor beta chains given below trace back to one sample, sequenced in a study of early T cells in non-severe SARS-CoV-2 infection. TCRdb re-called the 5' RACE reads through MiXCR, storing one row per CDR3 protein. The table shows approximately 50,000 distinct CDR3 sequences, with roughly 8% occurring only once. Sequencing was carried out using whole blood. These receptors were collected from an adult who was a healthcare worker with PCR-confirmed SARS-CoV-2 infection or an uninfected control (not recorded which).

This clonotype turned up a few times. At one end, the junction sequence differs from germline, possibly due to a read error. This chain links TRBV11-2 with TRBJ2-7; D unclear. Germline loops: CDR1 SGHAT, CDR2 FQNNGV. The CDR3 totals 14 residues. The CDR3 region is CASSLDVYPYEQYF. Here the CDR3 DNA reads TGTGCCAGCAGCCTAGACGTTTACCCCTACGAGCAGTACTTC.

This clonotype was observed a few times. CDR3 nucleotides: TGTGCCAGCAGCTTTAGTCCCGGGACAGGGAATGAGCAGTTCTTC. It specifies CASSFSPGTGNEQFF. The V and J genes are TRBV11-2 and TRBJ2-1, with 9 bases fitting TRBD1. Per germline, CDR1 SGHAT and CDR2 FQNNGV. V shed 3 bases and J 7 bases; nucleotides not matched to a gene: 7. The CDR3 has 15 amino acids.

The chain joins TRBV7-2 to TRBJ2-5, with TRBD2 matching 11 bases. Germline V gene sequence: CDR1 SGHTA, CDR2 FQGNSA. This CDR3 is 17 amino acids long. Unmatched junction bases numbered 8, after V lost 2 bases and J lost 3 bases. CDR3 in amino acids: CASSLRLAGGPEETQYF. CDR3 bases: TGTGCCAGCAGCTTACGGTTAGCGGGAGGGCCTGAAGAGACCCAGTACTTC.

This clonotype was seen only a few times. The chain joins TRBV4-2 to TRBJ1-1; 7 bases are shared with TRBD1. This CDR3 region has 20 residues. V was clipped by 0 bases and J by 4 bases; unmatched bases: 20. The germline CDR1 and CDR2 sequences are LGHNA and YNFKEQ. CDR3 coding DNA: TGTGCCAGCAGCCAAGAATTGGCAAAACCTGGCAGGGGGTATACCACTGAAGCTTTCTTT. As protein: CASSQELAKPGRGYTTEAFF.

The chain has TRBV11-2 and TRBJ2-1, with a tentative D call TRBD1 (5 bases). The CDR3 consists of 14 residues. CDR1 is SGHAT and CDR2 is FQNNGV in the germline V gene. V lost 1 base, J lost 5 bases, and 9 bases lay in between. The CDR3 reads CASSLVVTDNEQFF. As DNA, the CDR3 is TGTGCCAGCAGCTTAGTCGTGACAGACAATGAGCAGTTCTTC. The complete variable domain, with remaining parts taken from reference TRBV11-2 and TRBJ2-1, reads EAGVAQSPRYKIIEKRQSVAFWCNPISGHATLYWYQQILGQGPKLLIQFQNNGVVDDSQLPKDRFSAERLKGVDSTLKIQPAKLEDSAVYLCASSLVVTDNEQFFGPGTRLTVL.

This clonotype is medium-sized by share. The rearrangement links TRBV5-5 to TRBJ1-1; D is ambiguous. The V and J ends lost 6 bases and 6 bases respectively, with 9 bases between them. Germline loops: CDR1 SGHKS, CDR2 YYEKEE (reference sequence). This CDR3 contains 11 residues. CDR3 DNA sequence: TGTGCCAGCACCCAAGGAGCTGAAGCTTTCTTT. Amino acids: CASTQGAEAFF.

For this clonotype: One end of the junction does not line up with germline, which may come from a read error. The CDR3 DNA reads TGTGCTAGCAGCTTCGAGACTAGCGGGGAGCAGTACTTC. As protein: CASSFETSGEQYF. V is TRBV7-7 and J is TRBJ2-7; 10 nucleotides agree with TRBD2. Germline CDR1 reads SSHAT; CDR2 reads FNYEAQ (reference sequence). This CDR3 is built from 13 residues.

Ten or more counts support this clonotype. This rearrangement joins TRBV5-1 to TRBJ2-5; D is unclear. V lost 0 bases to trimming and J lost 4 bases, with 10 bases between them. CDR1 is SGHRS, CDR2 YFSETQ, per germline. The CDR3 runs to 14 residues. CDR3 protein: CASSLDSGGETQYF. The CDR3 DNA sequence: TGCGCCAGCAGCTTGGATTCTGGTGGAGAGACCCAGTACTTC.

In DNA, the CDR3 is TGTGCCAGCAGGACCCAGGGATACGCTGGAAACACCATATATTTT. It yields the protein CASRTQGYAGNTIYF. The chain combines TRBV12-3 or TRBV12-4 with TRBJ1-3; a weak D match, TRBD1 (5 bases). The V and J ends lost 6 bases and 2 bases respectively, with 14 bases between them. The CDR3 is 15 residues long.

The genes are TRBV5-1 and TRBJ2-1; 10 bases are a match to TRBD1. Germline-derived CDR1 and CDR2 are SGHRS and YFSETQ. The CDR3 totals 15 residues. After removal of 2 bases from V and 6 bases from J, the junction contained 5 bases not matched to a gene. CDR3 sequence (DNA): TGCGCCAGCAGCTTAGGGACAGGGGTGGGCAATGAGCAGTTCTTC. Protein: CASSLGTGVGNEQFF.

The rearrangement uses TRBV5-6 and TRBJ2-3; D may be TRBD1 (5 bases). The CDR3 length is 16 residues. The V end was cut by 4 bases, the J end by 0 bases, with 15 bases between. Germline CDR1 and CDR2: SGHDT and YYEEEE. As DNA, the CDR3 is TGTGCCAGCAGCCCCCGACAGACTGCTAGCACAGATACGCAGTATTTT. Its protein is CASSPRQTASTDTQYF.

This clonotype was observed many times. This sequence joins TRBV11-2 and TRBJ2-3, with D tentatively TRBD2 (7 bases). CDR1 is SGHAT, CDR2 FQNNGV, per germline. The CDR3 has 16 residues. Trimming removed 2 bases from V and 5 bases from J, with 17 bases in between. CDR3 nucleotide sequence: TGTGCCAGCAGCTTATCTGGAGGGGGGGCCGGAGATACGCAGTATTTT. It specifies CASSLSGGGAGDTQYF. Based on the CDR3 plus reference TRBV11-2 and TRBJ2-3, the full variable domain is EAGVAQSPRYKIIEKRQSVAFWCNPISGHATLYWYQQILGQGPKLLIQFQNNGVVDDSQLPKDRFSAERLKGVDSTLKIQPAKLEDSAVYLCASSLSGGGAGDTQYFGPGTRLTVL.